The 16 T cell receptor beta chains listed next were all sequenced from one sample in a study of blood T cell repertoires in COVID-19. Clones were read by immunoSEQ multiplex PCR, and TCRdb kept only the in-frame ones, dropping some. In the table there are roughly 250,000 clones, around nine tenths of which are singletons. The sequenced sample consisted of PBMCs or T cells enriched from blood (not recorded which). The origin of the receptors is a woman between 45 and 60 years old who had recovered from COVID-19.

This CDR3 is CASSIPGLAGVGEQYF. In nucleotides, the CDR3 is TGTGCCAGCAGCATACCGGGACTAGCGGGAGTCGGCGAGCAGTACTTC. The rearrangement links TRBV5-6 to TRBJ2-7, with 14 positions matching TRBD2. In germline, CDR1 is SGHDT, CDR2 YYEEEE. V trimming: 4 bases; J trimming: 6 bases; junction bases outside the gene matches: 9. CDR3 length: 16 amino acids.

This clone was recorded a few times. This chain connects TRBV3-1 (or the pseudogene TRBV3-2) to TRBJ1-1; weak D call: TRBD1 (6 bases). Trimming pared 4 bases from V and 5 bases from J, leaving 11 bases between. The CDR3 covers 13 residues. Germline-derived CDR1 and CDR2 are LGHDT and YNNKEL (reference sequence). CDR3 protein: CASSRDQGTEAFF. DNA for the CDR3: TGTGCCAGCAGCCGGGATCAGGGGACTGAAGCTTTCTTT.

V gene TRBV29-1 combines with J gene TRBJ2-7; 7 bases are shared with TRBD2. Germline CDR1 reads SQVTM; CDR2 reads ANQGSEA. V shed 0 bases and J 3 bases; nucleotides not matched to a gene: 5. CDR3 size: 14 residues. DNA for the CDR3: TGCAGCGTTGAAGATGGGGGGGTGAACTACGAGCAGTACTTC. This sequence encodes CSVEDGGVNYEQYF.

The genes are TRBV20-1 and TRBJ2-1, with 10 nucleotides matching TRBD2. The CDR3 runs 14 residues. The V gene end was trimmed by 3 bases and the J gene end by 4 bases; junction bases not matched to a gene: 3. CDR1 and CDR2 (germline): DFQATT, SNEGSKA (reference sequence). CDR3: CSASRTSGYNEQFF. CDR3 in DNA: TGCAGTGCTAGTAGGACTAGCGGTTACAATGAGCAGTTCTTC.

The genes are TRBV6-2 or TRBV6-3 and TRBJ1-1, with D unclear. The CDR3 length is 13 residues. Germline V gene sequence: CDR1 MNHEY, CDR2 SVGEGT. Trimming cost V 4 bases and J 0 bases, with 6 bases left between them. The CDR3: CASSSVMNTEAFF. Here the CDR3 DNA reads TGTGCCAGCAGTTCCGTTATGAACACTGAAGCTTTCTTT.

The chain has TRBV5-1 and TRBJ1-1; a weak D match, TRBD1 (5 bases). CDR1 and CDR2 from the germline V gene are SGHRS and YFSETQ. This CDR3 spans 14 amino acids. The CDR3 DNA follows: TGCCCCGGGTGGGGCAGGAGCAGGCTTATTGAAGCTTTCTTT. Residues: CPGWGRSRLIEAFF.

In nucleotides, the CDR3 is TGTGCCAGCAGGGACGCGGGGGGGGTCGCGGAATCACCCCTCCACTTT. Translated, it gives CASRDAGGVAESPLHF. The J gene is TRBJ1-6, the V gene TRBV28, with a possible D match to TRBD1 (5 bases). This CDR3 comprises 16 residues. V lost 6 bases to trimming and J lost 10 bases, with 22 bases between them. The germline gives CDR1 MDHEN, CDR2 SYDVKM.

The chain carries TRBV5-1 and TRBJ2-7, with D possibly being TRBD1 (6 bases). The CDR3 contains 15 residues. V was pared by 3 bases and J by 0 bases, with 13 bases between. The germline V gene encodes CDR1 SGHRS and CDR2 YFSETQ. This CDR3 is CASSSLGGNSYEQYF. The CDR3 DNA is TGCGCCAGCAGCTCACTAGGGGGAAACTCCTACGAGCAGTACTTC.

The J gene is TRBJ2-2, the V gene TRBV5-1, with TRBD1 matching over 8 bases. This CDR3 contains 16 residues. The germline V gene has CDR1 SGHRS and CDR2 YFSETQ. Trimming took 5 bases from V and 3 from J; bases not matched to a gene: 9. The CDR3 sequence is CASRGSDRGHTGELFF. CDR3 DNA sequence: TGCGCCAGCAGGGGGAGTGACAGGGGACACACCGGGGAGCTGTTTTTT.

This clone was seen only a few times. The CDR3 bases are TGTGCCAGCAGCGGACAGGGGCGGGACAATCAGCCCCAGCATTTT. Residues: CASSGQGRDNQPQHF. The chain couples TRBV2 to TRBJ1-5; 9 bases line up with TRBD1. This CDR3 spans 15 amino acids. The J segment lost 3 bases and the V segment lost 6 bases, leaving 6 bases of the junction unmatched. The germline V gene has CDR1 SNHLY and CDR2 FYNNEI.

The genes are TRBV5-1 and TRBJ2-5, with 16 bases fitting TRBD2. The CDR3 contains 18 residues. The V and J ends lost 0 bases and 3 bases, in that order; junction bases with no gene match: 5. Per the germline V gene, CDR1 is SGHRS and CDR2 is YFSETQ. The CDR3 is CASSLAGLAGGNKETQYF. CDR3 bases: TGCGCCAGCAGCTTGGCGGGACTAGCGGGAGGGAACAAAGAGACCCAGTACTTC.

The rearrangement links TRBV28 to TRBJ2-1; 8 nucleotides align to TRBD1. The CDR3 has 15 residues. Germline V gene data show CDR1 as MDHEN and CDR2 as SYDVKM. V shed 5 bases and J 5 bases; nucleotides not matched to a gene: 8. The CDR3 DNA reads as TGTGCCAGCAGTCAGGGACAGGCGCTGAACAATGAGCAGTTCTTC. Protein sequence: CASSQGQALNNEQFF.

This chain uses TRBV2 with TRBJ2-3; 8 bases fit TRBD2. CDR3 length: 17 amino acids. Germline assignment: CDR1 SNHLY and CDR2 FYNNEI. After removal of 6 bases from V and 4 bases from J, the junction contained 15 bases not matched to a gene. The CDR3 region has the DNA TGTGCCAGCAGATTACTAGCGGATCCTTCGAACGCAGATACGCAGTATTTT. Encoded protein: CASRLLADPSNADTQYF.

The chain couples TRBV10-3 to TRBJ1-3, with TRBD1 as a possible D gene (6 bases). V was cut by 8 bases and J by 0 bases, with 11 bases left in between. This CDR3 is built from 14 residues. Looked up from germline, CDR1 is ENHRY and CDR2 is SYGVKD. CDR3 DNA: TGTGCCATCGGGGGCAAAGACTCTGGAAACACCATATATTTT. It specifies CAIGGKDSGNTIYF.

V usage is TRBV5-1 and J usage is TRBJ2-1, with 16 bases identical to TRBD2. V was clipped by 3 bases and J by 3 bases; unmatched bases: 3. The CDR3 sequence is 17 residues long. Germline V gene lookup returns CDR1 SGHRS and CDR2 YFSETQ. CDR3 DNA sequence: TGCGCCAGCAGCTCGGGACTAGCGGGAGGGTACTACAATGAGCAGTTCTTC. Translated: CASSSGLAGGYYNEQFF.

The chain has TRBV28 and TRBJ2-1, with 7 bases fitting TRBD2. This CDR3 comprises 12 residues. Per the germline V gene, CDR1 is MDHEN and CDR2 is SYDVKM. V was clipped by 5 bases and J by 11 bases; unmatched bases: 6. CDR3 DNA: TGTGCCAGCAGTATCCGACTAGCTAAGCAGTTCTTC. This translates into CASSIRLAKQFF. Supplemented by reference TRBV28 and TRBJ2-1, the full variable domain reads DVKVTQSSRYLVKRTGEKVFLECVQDMDHENMFWYRQDPGLGLRLIYFSYDVKMKEKGDIPEGYSVSREKKERFSLILESASTNQTSMYLCASSIRLAKQFFGPGTRLTVL.